The clone carrying this T cell receptor beta chain showed up just once. The antigen is unknown. Baseline, cycle 4 day 1, and cycle 7 day 1 were the blood sampling points. Only in-frame clones appear in the TCRdb table, and some are missing; sequencing was by immunoSEQ multiplex PCR. This table holds some 45,000 clones, more than 75% found once. The sample originates from a study of OX40 agonist ivuxolimab in advanced cancers. Looking at the study overall: Patients in dose escalation had liver, melanoma, kidney or head and neck cancers. Study findings and constraints: Certain nonresponders likewise exhibited a low normalized T-cell clonal expansion.

V lost 0 bases to trimming and J lost 0 bases, with 19 bases between them. This CDR3 contains 19 residues. Per the germline V gene, CDR1 is SGHRS and CDR2 is YFSETQ. The receptor was isolated from an adult with an advanced solid tumor such as melanoma, head and neck, liver or kidney cancer. The sample in question was CD4+ or CD8+ T cells sorted from blood, obtained in a trial of the OX40 agonist ivuxolimab. This chain joins TRBV5-1 and TRBJ1-3, with D unresolved. The CDR3 DNA is TGCGCCAGCAGCTTGGAAGGGAGAAGGAGGCTCAGCTCTGGAAACACCATATATTTT. Its translation: CASSLEGRRRLSSGNTIYF.